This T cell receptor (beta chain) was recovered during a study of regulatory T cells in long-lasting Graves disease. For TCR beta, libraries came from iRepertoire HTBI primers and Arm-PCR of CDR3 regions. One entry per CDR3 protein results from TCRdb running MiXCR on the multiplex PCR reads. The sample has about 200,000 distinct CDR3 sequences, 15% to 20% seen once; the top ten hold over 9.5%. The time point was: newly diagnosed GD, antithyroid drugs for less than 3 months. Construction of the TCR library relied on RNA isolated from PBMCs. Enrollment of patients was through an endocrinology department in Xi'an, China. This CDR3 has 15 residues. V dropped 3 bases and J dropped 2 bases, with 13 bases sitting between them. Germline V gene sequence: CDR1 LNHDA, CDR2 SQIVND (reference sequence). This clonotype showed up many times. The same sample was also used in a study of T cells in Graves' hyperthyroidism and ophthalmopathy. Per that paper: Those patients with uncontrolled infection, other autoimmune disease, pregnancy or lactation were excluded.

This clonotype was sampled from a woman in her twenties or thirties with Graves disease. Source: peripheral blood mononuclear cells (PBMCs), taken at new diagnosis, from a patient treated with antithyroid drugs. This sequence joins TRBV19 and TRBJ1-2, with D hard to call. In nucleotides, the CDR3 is TGTGCCAGTAGTATCCCCAGCCAGGCGAACTATGGCTACACCTTC. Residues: CASSIPSQANYGYTF.